This T cell receptor beta chain stems from a study of cytomegalovirus exposure and HLA in healthy donors. This CDR3 has 15 amino acids. Germline CDR1 and CDR2: SGHRS and YFSETQ. V was pared by 5 bases and J by 4 bases, with 8 bases of the junction left unmatched. Researchers ran the PCR with 60 Vbeta and 13 Jbeta primers. Data came from immunoSEQ multiplex PCR; TCRdb stores just in-frame clones and leaves some out. Of about 130,000 clones in the sample, 82% were seen once. The sequencing sample was made of PBMCs. The chain has TRBV5-1 and TRBJ2-3; 9 nucleotides align to TRBD2. This sequence was found in a boy younger than 18 in good health and CMV-seronegative. CDR3 in amino acids: CASRESEREADTQYF. The CDR3 DNA follows: TGCGCCAGCAGGGAGTCGGAGCGGGAGGCAGATACGCAGTATTTT.